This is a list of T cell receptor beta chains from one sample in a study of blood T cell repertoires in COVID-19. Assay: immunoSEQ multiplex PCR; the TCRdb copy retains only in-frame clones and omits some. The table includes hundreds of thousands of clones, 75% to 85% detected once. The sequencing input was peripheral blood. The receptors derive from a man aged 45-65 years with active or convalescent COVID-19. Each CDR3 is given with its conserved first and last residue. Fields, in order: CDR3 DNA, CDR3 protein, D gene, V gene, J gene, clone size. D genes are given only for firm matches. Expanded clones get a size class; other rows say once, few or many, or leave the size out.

CDR3nt: TGTGCCAGCAGCTTCGGACTAGCGGGAGGGGTCCGCGGCGGGGAGCTGTTTTTT
CDR3aa: CASSFGLAGGVRGGELFF
d_gene: TRBD2
v_gene: TRBV7-9
j_gene: TRBJ2-2
abundance: -

CDR3nt: TGTGCCAGCAGCTTAGCCGATGAGCAGTTCTTC
CDR3aa: CASSLADEQFF
d_gene: -
v_gene: TRBV7-2
j_gene: TRBJ2-1
abundance: -

CDR3nt: TGTGCCAGCAGCGTAGCTTCGGGGGAACACTACGAGCAGTACTTC
CDR3aa: CASSVASGEHYEQYF
d_gene: -
v_gene: TRBV9
j_gene: TRBJ2-7
abundance: -

CDR3nt: TGTGCCAGCAGTTTGGGGGGGTCTGGGGCCAACGTCCTGACTTTC
CDR3aa: CASSLGGSGANVLTF
d_gene: TRBD2
v_gene: TRBV28
j_gene: TRBJ2-6
abundance: once

CDR3nt: TGTGCCAGTAGTATCGTCAGCTCCTACAATGAGCAGTTCTTC
CDR3aa: CASSIVSSYNEQFF
d_gene: -
v_gene: TRBV19
j_gene: TRBJ2-1
abundance: -

CDR3nt: TGTGCCAGCGGGCGGGGGAACACTGAAGCTTTCTTT
CDR3aa: CASGRGNTEAFF
d_gene: -
v_gene: TRBV27
j_gene: TRBJ1-1
abundance: -

CDR3nt: TGTGCCAGCAGCCAAGTCGTCGGGGCGGGACTAGAGACCCAGTACTTC
CDR3aa: CASSQVVGAGLETQYF
d_gene: -
v_gene: TRBV14
j_gene: TRBJ2-5
abundance: -

CDR3nt: TGCAGCGTAGTAGGACAGACAAACAATGAGCAGTTCTTC
CDR3aa: CSVVGQTNNEQFF
d_gene: -
v_gene: TRBV29-1
j_gene: TRBJ2-1
abundance: -

CDR3nt: TGTGCCAGCAGTTACTCAGGGACTAGCAGCTACGAGCAGTACTTC
CDR3aa: CASSYSGTSSYEQYF
d_gene: TRBD2
v_gene: TRBV6-5
j_gene: TRBJ2-7
abundance: -

CDR3nt: TGTGCCAGCAGCCTACTCTACAGTCGGCCTAATGAAAAACTGTTTTTT
CDR3aa: CASSLLYSRPNEKLFF
d_gene: -
v_gene: TRBV7-8
j_gene: TRBJ1-4
abundance: -

CDR3nt: TGTGCTAGTGGTTTGGGCAGAGTAGAGGCAGAGACCCAGTACTTC
CDR3aa: CASGLGRVEAETQYF
d_gene: -
v_gene: TRBV12-5
j_gene: TRBJ2-5
abundance: -

CDR3nt: TGTGCCAGCAGCCCGGGGGGGTCGGGTTCACCCCTCCACTTT
CDR3aa: CASSPGGSGSPLHF
d_gene: -
v_gene: TRBV28
j_gene: TRBJ1-6
abundance: -

CDR3nt: TGTGCCAGCAGGAATAACCGGGACAGGGGCTACGAGCAGTACTTC
CDR3aa: CASRNNRDRGYEQYF
d_gene: TRBD1
v_gene: TRBV11-2
j_gene: TRBJ2-7
abundance: -

CDR3nt: TGTGCCAGCAGCCAAGTTAATTTGTTATCTGGAAACACCATATATTTT
CDR3aa: CASSQVNLLSGNTIYF
d_gene: -
v_gene: TRBV3-1/TRBV3-2
j_gene: TRBJ1-3
abundance: -

CDR3nt: TGTGCCAGCGGAGGGTTGACAGGGTACGTCCACGAGCAGTACTTC
CDR3aa: CASGGLTGYVHEQYF
d_gene: -
v_gene: TRBV6-5
j_gene: TRBJ2-7
abundance: -

CDR3nt: TGTGCCAGCAGCCAAAGAAGGGGGACCCAGTACTTC
CDR3aa: CASSQRRGTQYF
d_gene: -
v_gene: TRBV14
j_gene: TRBJ2-5
abundance: -

CDR3nt: TGTGCCAGCAGTTTGTATGGGGCAGGCACCTCTAACTATGGCTACACCTTC
CDR3aa: CASSLYGAGTSNYGYTF
d_gene: -
v_gene: TRBV27
j_gene: TRBJ1-2
abundance: -

CDR3nt: TGTGCCAGCAGCTTGAGGGGACTAGCGGGAGAGACCCAGTACTTC
CDR3aa: CASSLRGLAGETQYF
d_gene: TRBD2
v_gene: TRBV7-8
j_gene: TRBJ2-5
abundance: -

CDR3nt: TGTGCCAGTAGGGAGGGACCCAAAAACATTCAGTACTTC
CDR3aa: CASREGPKNIQYF
d_gene: -
v_gene: TRBV19
j_gene: TRBJ2-4
abundance: -

CDR3nt: TGTGCCAGCAGTCTTTTAACGGTGGACTATGGCTACACCTTC
CDR3aa: CASSLLTVDYGYTF
d_gene: -
v_gene: TRBV5-4
j_gene: TRBJ1-2
abundance: -

CDR3nt: TGTGCCAGTAGGCTAGCGGGAGTGGGTGAGCAGTTCTTC
CDR3aa: CASRLAGVGEQFF
d_gene: TRBD2
v_gene: TRBV19
j_gene: TRBJ2-1
abundance: -

CDR3nt: TGTGCCAGCTCACCATCCCAGCGGGAGGTTAGCTACGAGCAGTACTTC
CDR3aa: CASSPSQREVSYEQYF
d_gene: TRBD2
v_gene: TRBV18
j_gene: TRBJ2-7
abundance: -

CDR3nt: TGTGCCAGCAGTTACCCAAAGGAGAGCTCCTACGAGCAGTACTTC
CDR3aa: CASSYPKESSYEQYF
d_gene: -
v_gene: TRBV6-2/TRBV6-3
j_gene: TRBJ2-7
abundance: -

CDR3nt: TGTGCCAGCAGCTTAACTGACCTTGGGACAGCCTCATACGAGCAGTACTTC
CDR3aa: CASSLTDLGTASYEQYF
d_gene: TRBD1
v_gene: TRBV7-8
j_gene: TRBJ2-7
abundance: -

CDR3nt: TGTGCCAGCAGCTTAGTGGGGGGGAACACTGAAGCTTTCTTT
CDR3aa: CASSLVGGNTEAFF
d_gene: -
v_gene: TRBV7-9
j_gene: TRBJ1-1
abundance: -

CDR3nt: TGTGCCAGCTCACCACAGGTCGGCGGATATAACTATGGCTACACCTTC
CDR3aa: CASSPQVGGYNYGYTF
d_gene: -
v_gene: TRBV18
j_gene: TRBJ1-2
abundance: once

CDR3nt: TGTGCCACCAGTACCTGGGGGGGGACGGATGAGCAGTTCTTC
CDR3aa: CATSTWGGTDEQFF
d_gene: TRBD2
v_gene: TRBV15
j_gene: TRBJ2-1
abundance: few

CDR3nt: TGTGCCAGCAGTTTACCCTACCGGGACAGGGGTCTCTACAATCAGCCCCAGCATTTT
CDR3aa: CASSLPYRDRGLYNQPQHF
d_gene: TRBD1
v_gene: TRBV27
j_gene: TRBJ1-5
abundance: -

CDR3nt: TGTGCCAGCAGCTTAGCCACCGGGAGCCGTCGAGGCGAGCAGTACTTC
CDR3aa: CASSLATGSRRGEQYF
d_gene: -
v_gene: TRBV7-2
j_gene: TRBJ2-7
abundance: -

CDR3nt: TGTGCTAGTGGTTTGGGCACACGAGCGGGAGGATCCTACAATGAGCAGTTCTTC
CDR3aa: CASGLGTRAGGSYNEQFF
d_gene: TRBD2
v_gene: TRBV12-5
j_gene: TRBJ2-1
abundance: -

CDR3nt: TGCGCCAGCAGCACGGACCCGGGCCTAGGAGGAGGTGAGCAGTTCTTC
CDR3aa: CASSTDPGLGGGEQFF
d_gene: -
v_gene: TRBV5-1
j_gene: TRBJ2-1
abundance: -

CDR3nt: TGCGCCAGCAGCCTAGGACACTCTGGGGCCAACGTCCTGACTTTC
CDR3aa: CASSLGHSGANVLTF
d_gene: -
v_gene: TRBV5-1
j_gene: TRBJ2-6
abundance: -

CDR3nt: TGTGCCAGCAGCCAAGATCACAGGCATCAGCCCCAGCATTTT
CDR3aa: CASSQDHRHQPQHF
d_gene: -
v_gene: TRBV3-1/TRBV3-2
j_gene: TRBJ1-5
abundance: -

CDR3nt: TGTGCCAGCAGTTTAGCTAGGAGGTTAACCCCCCGCACAGATACGCAGTATTTT
CDR3aa: CASSLARRLTPRTDTQYF
d_gene: -
v_gene: TRBV28
j_gene: TRBJ2-3
abundance: -

CDR3nt: TGTGCCAGTAGTATTGCCCCGGGCCGGGATCATGGCTACACCTTC
CDR3aa: CASSIAPGRDHGYTF
d_gene: -
v_gene: TRBV19
j_gene: TRBJ1-2
abundance: -

CDR3nt: TGTGCCAGCAGTCCTGGACAGGGAATAACGTATGAGCAGTTCTTC
CDR3aa: CASSPGQGITYEQFF
d_gene: TRBD1
v_gene: TRBV6-4
j_gene: TRBJ2-1
abundance: -

CDR3nt: TGTGCCAGCAGAGGGACTAGCGGTTCCTACGAGCAGTACTTC
CDR3aa: CASRGTSGSYEQYF
d_gene: TRBD2
v_gene: TRBV2
j_gene: TRBJ2-7
abundance: -

CDR3nt: TGTGCCAGCAGCGTAGGGGCCGGGAGCTCCTACAATGAGCAGTTCTTC
CDR3aa: CASSVGAGSSYNEQFF
d_gene: -
v_gene: TRBV9
j_gene: TRBJ2-1
abundance: -

CDR3nt: TGTGCCAGCAGTGAATATACTGGGGCGGGGTCGATTCAAGAGACCCAGTACTTC
CDR3aa: CASSEYTGAGSIQETQYF
d_gene: -
v_gene: TRBV25-1
j_gene: TRBJ2-5
abundance: -

CDR3nt: TGCAGCGTTGAGGAGAAGGGACAAAGTGGCTACACCTTC
CDR3aa: CSVEEKGQSGYTF
d_gene: -
v_gene: TRBV29-1
j_gene: TRBJ1-2
abundance: -

CDR3nt: TGCAGCGTTGACCCCGGGGGGAATACGCAGTATTTT
CDR3aa: CSVDPGGNTQYF
d_gene: TRBD2
v_gene: TRBV29-1
j_gene: TRBJ2-3
abundance: -

CDR3nt: TGTGCCAGCAGGTTCCGGGACAGCTCCTACGAGCAGTACTTC
CDR3aa: CASRFRDSSYEQYF
d_gene: TRBD1
v_gene: TRBV2
j_gene: TRBJ2-7
abundance: -

CDR3nt: TGTGCCAGCAGCCGGCTAGACAGGAGCTCCTACGAGCAGTACTTC
CDR3aa: CASSRLDRSSYEQYF
d_gene: -
v_gene: TRBV5-4
j_gene: TRBJ2-7
abundance: few

CDR3nt: TGTGCCAGCAGCCAATCTGGGACAACAGGGAACACTGAAGCTTTCTTT
CDR3aa: CASSQSGTTGNTEAFF
d_gene: -
v_gene: TRBV14
j_gene: TRBJ1-1
abundance: -

CDR3nt: TGTGCCAGCAGAACTACAGGGGACTATGGCTACACCTTC
CDR3aa: CASRTTGDYGYTF
d_gene: TRBD1
v_gene: TRBV7-2
j_gene: TRBJ1-2
abundance: -

CDR3nt: TGCAGTGCTAGTCAGACGGGGTACCAAGAGACCCAGTACTTC
CDR3aa: CSASQTGYQETQYF
d_gene: -
v_gene: TRBV20-1
j_gene: TRBJ2-5
abundance: -

CDR3nt: TGCAGCGGCAGACAGGGATCTAACTATGGCTACACCTTC
CDR3aa: CSGRQGSNYGYTF
d_gene: TRBD1
v_gene: TRBV29-1
j_gene: TRBJ1-2
abundance: -

CDR3nt: TGTGCCAGCAGCCTAGCGGGCTTTCAAGAGACCCAGTACTTC
CDR3aa: CASSLAGFQETQYF
d_gene: TRBD2
v_gene: TRBV28
j_gene: TRBJ2-5
abundance: -

CDR3nt: TGTGCCAGCAGTTTATCGGGACTAGCGGGAGAGGGAGATACGCAGTATTTT
CDR3aa: CASSLSGLAGEGDTQYF
d_gene: TRBD2
v_gene: TRBV28
j_gene: TRBJ2-3
abundance: -

CDR3nt: TGTGCCACCAGTGATTCCGTATCTAGCACAGATACGCAGTATTTT
CDR3aa: CATSDSVSSTDTQYF
d_gene: -
v_gene: TRBV24-1
j_gene: TRBJ2-3
abundance: -

CDR3nt: TGCGCCAGCAGCTACGGGTGGTATTCACCCCTCCACTTT
CDR3aa: CASSYGWYSPLHF
d_gene: -
v_gene: TRBV5-1
j_gene: TRBJ1-6
abundance: -

CDR3nt: TGTGCCAGCAGTTTACAGGGGGCGGTGAACACTGAAGCTTTCTTT
CDR3aa: CASSLQGAVNTEAFF
d_gene: TRBD1
v_gene: TRBV5-5
j_gene: TRBJ1-1
abundance: -

CDR3nt: TGTGCCAGCGCGAACGGGGGAACCTACGAGCAGTACTTC
CDR3aa: CASANGGTYEQYF
d_gene: -
v_gene: TRBV6-5
j_gene: TRBJ2-7
abundance: -

CDR3nt: TGTGCCACCAGTGACACCCGGGACTGGCCGCGGGAGCAGTACTTC
CDR3aa: CATSDTRDWPREQYF
d_gene: -
v_gene: TRBV24-1
j_gene: TRBJ2-7
abundance: once

CDR3nt: TGTGCCAGCATTAGCGGGTGGGGGGAAGAGACCCAGTACTTC
CDR3aa: CASISGWGEETQYF
d_gene: TRBD2
v_gene: TRBV7-2
j_gene: TRBJ2-5
abundance: -

CDR3nt: TGCGCCAGCAGCCCGGGTGCGGGACAGGTGAACTATGGCTACACCTTC
CDR3aa: CASSPGAGQVNYGYTF
d_gene: TRBD1
v_gene: TRBV5-1
j_gene: TRBJ1-2
abundance: -

CDR3nt: TGTGCCAGCAGCCAGTTTCGGGATCAGCCCCAGCATTTT
CDR3aa: CASSQFRDQPQHF
d_gene: -
v_gene: TRBV6-2/TRBV6-3
j_gene: TRBJ1-5
abundance: -

CDR3nt: TGCAGTGCTCCACAGGGTCCAGCCCTCCACTTT
CDR3aa: CSAPQGPALHF
d_gene: -
v_gene: TRBV20-1
j_gene: TRBJ1-6
abundance: -

CDR3nt: TGTGCCAGCATTATGACAGGGGGGAATGAAAAACTGTTTTTT
CDR3aa: CASIMTGGNEKLFF
d_gene: TRBD1
v_gene: TRBV2
j_gene: TRBJ1-4
abundance: -

CDR3nt: TGCGCCAGCAGCCCTAGCGGGAATGTTTACAATGAGCAGTTCTTC
CDR3aa: CASSPSGNVYNEQFF
d_gene: TRBD2
v_gene: TRBV4-1
j_gene: TRBJ2-1
abundance: once